The 3 T cell receptor beta chains reported below all come from one sample, sequenced in a study of blood T cell repertoires in COVID-19. Sequenced by immunoSEQ multiplex PCR; TCRdb stores in-frame clones only, minus some. The data hold about 74,000 clones, with almost 85% observed a single time. The sample comprised peripheral blood. These receptors were taken from a man between 65 and 85 years old with acute or convalescent COVID-19.

The chain couples TRBV7-9 to TRBJ2-1, with TRBD1 as a possible D gene (7 bases). This CDR3 region has 12 residues. V was trimmed by 5 bases and J by 8 bases, leaving 10 bases between them. Germline-derived CDR1 and CDR2 are SEHNR and FQNEAQ (reference sequence). In DNA, the CDR3 is TGTGCCAGCAGCCGCAGGGGGGATGAGCAGTTCTTC. It yields the protein CASSRRGDEQFF.

In this sample, this clone turned up a few times. The chain couples TRBV7-2 to TRBJ2-2; perhaps TRBD1 as D (5 bases). Trimming removed 6 bases from V and 2 bases from J, with 16 bases in between. Germline V gene data show CDR1 as SGHTA and CDR2 as FQGNSA. The CDR3 has 16 residues. CDR3: CASSVRGLRNTGELFF. CDR3 coding DNA: TGTGCCAGCAGTGTAAGGGGCCTCCGAAACACCGGGGAGCTGTTTTTT.

This clone was seen a few times. The chain combines TRBV4-2 with TRBJ1-2; 7 bases are shared with TRBD1. The germline gives CDR1 LGHNA, CDR2 YNFKEQ. This CDR3 has 14 amino acids. The trim removed 1 base at V and 10 bases at J, leaving 9 bases unmatched. In DNA, the CDR3 is TGTGCCAGCAGCCAAGCGGGAACCCAGGGGGACTACACCTTC. The encoded protein is CASSQAGTQGDYTF.